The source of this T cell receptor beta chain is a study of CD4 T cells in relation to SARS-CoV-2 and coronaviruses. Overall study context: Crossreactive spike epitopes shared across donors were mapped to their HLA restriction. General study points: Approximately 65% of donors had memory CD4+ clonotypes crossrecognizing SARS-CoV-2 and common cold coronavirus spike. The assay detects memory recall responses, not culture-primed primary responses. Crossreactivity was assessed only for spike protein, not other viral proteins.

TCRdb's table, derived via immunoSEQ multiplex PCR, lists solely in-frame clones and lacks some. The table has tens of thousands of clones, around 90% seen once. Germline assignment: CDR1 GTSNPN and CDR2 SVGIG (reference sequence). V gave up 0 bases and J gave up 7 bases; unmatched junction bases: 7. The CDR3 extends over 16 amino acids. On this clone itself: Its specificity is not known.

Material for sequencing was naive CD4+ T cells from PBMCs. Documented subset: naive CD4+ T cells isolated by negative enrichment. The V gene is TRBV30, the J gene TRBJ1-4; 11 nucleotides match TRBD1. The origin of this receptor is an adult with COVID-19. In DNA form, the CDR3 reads TGTGCCTGGAGTGTATCGTGGGGACAGGGGGGTGAAAAACTGTTTTTT. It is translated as CAWSVSWGQGGEKLFF.